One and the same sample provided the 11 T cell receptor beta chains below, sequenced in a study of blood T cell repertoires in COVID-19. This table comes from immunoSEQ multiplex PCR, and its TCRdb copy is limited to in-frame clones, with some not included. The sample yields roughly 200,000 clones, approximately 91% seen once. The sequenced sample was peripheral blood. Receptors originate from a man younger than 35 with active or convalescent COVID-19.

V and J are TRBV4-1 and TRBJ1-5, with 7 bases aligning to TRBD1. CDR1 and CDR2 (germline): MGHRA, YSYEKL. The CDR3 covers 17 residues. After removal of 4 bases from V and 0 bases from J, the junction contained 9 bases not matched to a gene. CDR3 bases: TGCGCCAGCAGCCGGTATACCGGGACAGATAGCAATCAGCCCCAGCATTTT. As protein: CASSRYTGTDSNQPQHF.

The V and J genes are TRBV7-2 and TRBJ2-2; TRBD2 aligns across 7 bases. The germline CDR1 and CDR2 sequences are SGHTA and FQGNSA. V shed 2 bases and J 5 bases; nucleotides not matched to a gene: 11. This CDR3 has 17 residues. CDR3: CASSLSAGRGGTGELFF. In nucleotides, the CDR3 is TGTGCCAGCAGCTTAAGCGCGGGAAGGGGAGGGACCGGGGAGCTGTTTTTT.

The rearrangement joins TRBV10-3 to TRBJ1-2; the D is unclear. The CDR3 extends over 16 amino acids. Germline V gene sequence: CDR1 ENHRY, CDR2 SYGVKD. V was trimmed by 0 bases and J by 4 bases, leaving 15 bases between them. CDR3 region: CAISESREAFPYGYTF. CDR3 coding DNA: TGTGCCATCAGTGAGTCGCGCGAGGCCTTTCCCTATGGCTACACCTTC.

For the CDR3, the DNA is TGTGCCAGCAGCTTAAGGTCAGGGGATGCCTCCGAGCAGTACTTC. The encoded protein is CASSLRSGDASEQYF. The V gene is TRBV7-9, the J gene TRBJ2-7; a possible D gene is TRBD1 (6 bases). The CDR3 spans 15 residues. V lost 2 bases, J lost 6 bases, and 17 bases lay in between. Germline V gene sequence: CDR1 SEHNR, CDR2 FQNEAQ (reference sequence).

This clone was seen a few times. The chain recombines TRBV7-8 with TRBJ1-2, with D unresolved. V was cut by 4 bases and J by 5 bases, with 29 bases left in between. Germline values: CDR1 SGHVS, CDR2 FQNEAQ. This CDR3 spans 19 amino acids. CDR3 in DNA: TGTGCCAGCAGCTCTTTACCCACTGACCCGGGAAGGGTATCATATGGCTACACCTTC. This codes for CASSSLPTDPGRVSYGYTF.

CDR3 loop: CASSIEARTIYF. The CDR3 DNA reads as TGTGCCAGTAGTATAGAGGCCAGGACCATATATTTT. V and J are TRBV19 and TRBJ1-3, with D hard to call. Per germline, CDR1 LNHDA and CDR2 SQIVND (reference sequence). V was shortened by 0 bases and J by 10 bases, with 7 bases between the two germline ends. The CDR3 is made up of 12 amino acids.

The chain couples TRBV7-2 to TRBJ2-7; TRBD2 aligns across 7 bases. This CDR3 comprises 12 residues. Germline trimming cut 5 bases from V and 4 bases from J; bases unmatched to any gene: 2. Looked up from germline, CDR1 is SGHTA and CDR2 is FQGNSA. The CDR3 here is CASSAGDYEQYF. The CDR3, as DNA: TGTGCCAGCAGCGCGGGAGATTACGAGCAGTACTTC.

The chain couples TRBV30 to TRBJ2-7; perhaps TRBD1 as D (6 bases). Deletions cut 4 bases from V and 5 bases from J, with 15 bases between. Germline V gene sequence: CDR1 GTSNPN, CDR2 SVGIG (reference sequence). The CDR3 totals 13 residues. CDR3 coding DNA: TGTGCCTGGAATCGGCAGGGGAACAACGAGCAGTACTTC. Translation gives CAWNRQGNNEQYF. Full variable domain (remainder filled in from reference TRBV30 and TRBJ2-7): SQTIHQWPATLVQPVGSPLSLECTVEGTSNPNLYWYRQAAGRGLQLLFYSVGIGQISSEVPQNLSASRPQDRQFILSSKKLLLSDSGFYLCAWNRQGNNEQYFGPGTRLTVT.

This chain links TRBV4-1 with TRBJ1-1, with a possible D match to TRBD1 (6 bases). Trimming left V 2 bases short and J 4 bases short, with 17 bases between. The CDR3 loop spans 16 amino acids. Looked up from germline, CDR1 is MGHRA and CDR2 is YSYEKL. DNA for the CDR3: TGCGCCAGCAGCCAATTGGGCGGCAGGGGAGCCACTGAAGCTTTCTTT. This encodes CASSQLGGRGATEAFF.

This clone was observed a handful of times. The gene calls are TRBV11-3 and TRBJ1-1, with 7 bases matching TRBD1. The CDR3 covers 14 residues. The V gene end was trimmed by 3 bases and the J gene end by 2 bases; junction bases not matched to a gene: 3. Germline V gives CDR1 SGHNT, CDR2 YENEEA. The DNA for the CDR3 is TGTGCCAGCAGCTTGAACAGGGGTAACACTGAAGCTTTCTTT. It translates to CASSLNRGNTEAFF.

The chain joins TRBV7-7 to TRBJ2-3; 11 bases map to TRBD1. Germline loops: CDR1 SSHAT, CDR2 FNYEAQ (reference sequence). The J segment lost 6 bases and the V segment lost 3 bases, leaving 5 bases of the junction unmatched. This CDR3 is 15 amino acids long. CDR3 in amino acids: CASSLGQGVEDTQYF. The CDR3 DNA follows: TGTGCCAGCAGCTTGGGACAGGGGGTAGAGGATACGCAGTATTTT. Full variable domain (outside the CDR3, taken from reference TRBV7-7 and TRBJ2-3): GAGVSQSPRYKVTKRGQDVTLRCDPISSHATLYWYQQALGQGPEFLTYFNYEAQPDKSGLPSDRFSAERPEGSISTLTIQRTEQRDSAMYRCASSLGQGVEDTQYFGPGTRLTVL.